The 8 T cell receptor beta chains given below trace back to one sample, sequenced in a study of T cell repertoires in cytomegalovirus infection. One entry per CDR3 protein, called by TCRdb with MiXCR from the reads. Among some 600,000 distinct CDR3 sequences, roughly 24% were seen once, and the ten largest hold roughly 8%. Sequenced sample: CD8+ T cells from PBMCs. These receptors all come from a human donor in good health (CMV status not recorded). Some clones in this sample may be carry-over from other donors' samples.

The rearrangement uses TRBV6-1 and TRBJ1-1; D is ambiguous. The germline V gene encodes CDR1 MNHNS and CDR2 SASEGT. This CDR3 spans 11 amino acids. Trimming shortened V by 7 bases and J by 7 bases, and 10 bases separated the two germline ends. CDR3 nucleotides: TGTGCCAGCAAGGTCGAAATTGAAGCTTTCTTT. This encodes CASKVEIEAFF.

This clonotype appeared many times. CDR3: CASRHRDREGDEQFF. DNA of the CDR3: TGTGCCAGCAGGCACCGGGACAGGGAGGGCGATGAGCAGTTCTTC. The chain employs TRBV7-9 and TRBJ2-1; TRBD1 matches at 9 bases. This CDR3 spans 15 amino acids. Germline V gene lookup returns CDR1 SEHNR and CDR2 FQNEAQ (reference sequence). The junction had 11 bases not matched to a gene; V was cut back by 6 bases and J by 8 bases.

This clonotype was seen ten or more times. The V call is TRBV7-6, the J call TRBJ2-1, with TRBD2 identical over 7 bases. From germline, CDR1 is SGHVS and CDR2 FNYEAQ. The trim removed 0 bases at V and 3 bases at J, leaving 2 bases unmatched. The CDR3 consists of 15 residues. The CDR3 sequence is CASSLAGGYYNEQFF. As DNA, the CDR3 is TGTGCCAGCAGCTTAGCGGGGGGGTACTACAATGAGCAGTTCTTC.

The chain is built from TRBV7-9 and TRBJ2-1; D may be TRBD1 (6 bases). Germline V CDR1 and CDR2: SEHNR, FQNEAQ (reference sequence). The CDR3 runs 16 residues. Trimming removed 3 bases at V and 0 bases at J, with 12 bases between. CDR3: CASSFPTGSSYNEQFF. In nucleotides, the CDR3 is TGTGCCAGCAGCTTCCCGACAGGTTCCTCCTACAATGAGCAGTTCTTC.

V and J are TRBV15 and TRBJ1-1; D remains unclear. In germline, CDR1 is LNHNV, CDR2 YYDKDF (reference sequence). Deletions cut 4 bases from V and 3 bases from J, with 6 bases between. The CDR3 runs 12 residues. CDR3 DNA: TGTGCCACCAGCAATGGCGACACTGAAGCTTTCTTT. Protein product: CATSNGDTEAFF.

In its sample, this clonotype was seen many times. The rearrangement uses TRBV7-2 and TRBJ1-1; D perhaps matches TRBD1 (6 bases). The CDR3 consists of 15 residues. The V gene's germline CDR1 is SGHTA and CDR2 FQGNSA. Trimming took 6 bases from V and 1 from J, leaving 15 bases between them. The CDR3 sequence: CASRLRQARNTEAFF. In nucleotides, the CDR3 is TGTGCCAGCAGACTTAGACAGGCTAGGAACACTGAAGCTTTCTTT.

There are many counts of this clonotype. The V and J genes are TRBV11-1 and TRBJ1-2; D possibly corresponds to TRBD1 (6 bases). CDR3 length equals 14 residues. Trimming stripped 5 bases from V and 6 bases from J, with 16 bases between. Germline V gives CDR1 SGHAT, CDR2 FQDESV (reference sequence). The CDR3 region is CASSHGGVRHGYTF. DNA for the CDR3: TGTGCCAGCAGCCACGGGGGCGTGCGGCATGGCTACACCTTC.

A note on this clonotype: A single base separates this from a much larger clone, so it may be a read error. The chain is built from TRBV28 and TRBJ2-7; D unclear. Germline assignment: CDR1 MDHEN and CDR2 SYDVKM. The CDR3 is 15 amino acids. The CDR3 nucleotides are TGTGCCAACAGTCCACTCAGCGCCCCAACCTACGAGCAGTACGTC. Residues: CANSPLSAPTYEQYV.